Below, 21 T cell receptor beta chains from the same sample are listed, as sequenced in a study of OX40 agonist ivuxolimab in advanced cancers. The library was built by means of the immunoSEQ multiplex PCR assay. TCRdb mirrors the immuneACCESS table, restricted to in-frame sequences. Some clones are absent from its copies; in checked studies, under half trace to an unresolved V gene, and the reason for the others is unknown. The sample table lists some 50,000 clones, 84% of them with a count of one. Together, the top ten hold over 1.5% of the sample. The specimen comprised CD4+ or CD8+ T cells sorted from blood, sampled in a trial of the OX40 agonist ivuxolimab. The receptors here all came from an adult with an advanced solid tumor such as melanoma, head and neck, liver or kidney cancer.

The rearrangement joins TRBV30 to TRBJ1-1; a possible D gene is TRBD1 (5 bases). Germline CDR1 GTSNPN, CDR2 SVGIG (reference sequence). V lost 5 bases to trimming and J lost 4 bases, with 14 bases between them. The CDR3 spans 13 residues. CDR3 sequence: CAWSGGRGTEAFF. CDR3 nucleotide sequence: TGTGCCTGGTCTGGAGGAAGGGGCACTGAAGCTTTCTTT.

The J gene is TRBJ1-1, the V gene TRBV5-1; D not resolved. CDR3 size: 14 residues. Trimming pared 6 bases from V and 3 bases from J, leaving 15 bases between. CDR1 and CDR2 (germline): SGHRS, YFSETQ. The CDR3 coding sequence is TGCGCCAGCAAGCTCTTTGGACTGGACACTGAAGCTTTCTTT. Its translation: CASKLFGLDTEAFF.

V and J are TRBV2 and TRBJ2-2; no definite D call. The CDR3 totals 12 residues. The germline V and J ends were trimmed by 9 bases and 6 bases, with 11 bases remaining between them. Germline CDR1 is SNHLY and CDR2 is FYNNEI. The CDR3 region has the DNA TGTGCCAGAGGAGCTATTGCCGGGGAGCTGTTTTTT. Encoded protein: CARGAIAGELFF.

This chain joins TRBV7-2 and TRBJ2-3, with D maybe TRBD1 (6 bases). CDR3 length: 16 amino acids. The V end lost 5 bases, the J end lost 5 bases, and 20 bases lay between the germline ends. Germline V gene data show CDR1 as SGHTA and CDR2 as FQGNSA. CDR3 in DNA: TGTGCCAGCAGCCCCCAGGGGAGCGGCCCAGGAGATACGCAGTATTTT. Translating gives CASSPQGSGPGDTQYF.

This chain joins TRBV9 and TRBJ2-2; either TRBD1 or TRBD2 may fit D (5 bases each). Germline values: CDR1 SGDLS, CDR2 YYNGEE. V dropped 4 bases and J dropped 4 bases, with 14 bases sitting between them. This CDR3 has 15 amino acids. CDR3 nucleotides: TGTGCCAGCAGCCCTGGGAGAAGGGGCACCGGGGAGCTGTTTTTT. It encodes CASSPGRRGTGELFF.

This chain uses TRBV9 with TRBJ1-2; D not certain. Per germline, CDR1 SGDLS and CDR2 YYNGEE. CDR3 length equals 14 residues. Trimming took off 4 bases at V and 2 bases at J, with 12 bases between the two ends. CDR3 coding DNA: TGTGCCAGCAGCAAATTGAGGAACAACTATGGCTACACCTTC. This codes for CASSKLRNNYGYTF.

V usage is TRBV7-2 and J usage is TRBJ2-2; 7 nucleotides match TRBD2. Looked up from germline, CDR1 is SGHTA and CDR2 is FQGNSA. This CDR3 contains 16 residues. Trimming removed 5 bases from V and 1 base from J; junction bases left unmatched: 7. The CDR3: CASSLSSGENTGELFF. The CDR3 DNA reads TGTGCCAGCAGCCTGTCTAGCGGAGAGAACACCGGGGAGCTGTTTTTT.

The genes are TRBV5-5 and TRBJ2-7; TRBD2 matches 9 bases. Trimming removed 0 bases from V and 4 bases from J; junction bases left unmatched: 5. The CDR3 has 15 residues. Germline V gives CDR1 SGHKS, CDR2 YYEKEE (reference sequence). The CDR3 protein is CASSLGLAGSYEQYF. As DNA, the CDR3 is TGTGCCAGCAGCTTGGGTCTAGCGGGGAGTTACGAGCAGTACTTC.

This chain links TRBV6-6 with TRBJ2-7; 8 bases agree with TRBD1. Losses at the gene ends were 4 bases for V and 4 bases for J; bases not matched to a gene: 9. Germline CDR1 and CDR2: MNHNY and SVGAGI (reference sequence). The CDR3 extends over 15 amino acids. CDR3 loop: CASSFPGTGHYEQYF. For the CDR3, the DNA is TGTGCCAGCAGTTTCCCCGGGACAGGTCATTACGAGCAGTACTTC.

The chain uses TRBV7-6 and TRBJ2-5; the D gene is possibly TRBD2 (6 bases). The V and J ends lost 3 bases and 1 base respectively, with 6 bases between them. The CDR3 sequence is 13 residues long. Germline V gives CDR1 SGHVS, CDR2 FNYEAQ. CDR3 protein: CASSFGSQETQYF. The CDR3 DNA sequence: TGTGCCAGCAGCTTCGGGAGCCAAGAGACCCAGTACTTC.

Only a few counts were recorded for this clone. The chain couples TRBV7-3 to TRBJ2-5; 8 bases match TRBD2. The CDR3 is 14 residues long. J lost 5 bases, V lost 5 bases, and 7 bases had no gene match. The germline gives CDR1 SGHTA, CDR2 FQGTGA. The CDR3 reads CASSLQRESETQYF. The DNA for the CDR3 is TGTGCCAGCAGCCTCCAGCGGGAGAGTGAGACCCAGTACTTC. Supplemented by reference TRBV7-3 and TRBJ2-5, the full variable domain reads GAGVSQTPSNKVTEKGKYVELRCDPISGHTALYWYRQSLGQGPEFLIYFQGTGAADDSGLPNDRFFAVRPEGSVSTLKIQRTERGDSAVYLCASSLQRESETQYFGPGTRLLVL.

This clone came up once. The CDR3, as DNA: TGTGCCATCAGTGTACAGGACTACGAGCAGTACTTC. It specifies CAISVQDYEQYF. This chain joins TRBV10-3 and TRBJ2-7; D is possibly TRBD1 (5 bases). CDR3 length: 12 amino acids. V gave up 4 bases and J gave up 3 bases, with 7 bases separating them. Germline-derived CDR1 and CDR2 are ENHRY and SYGVKD.

CDR3 coding DNA: TGTGCCAGCAGTTCTCTCACAGATACGCAGTATTTT. Protein sequence: CASSSLTDTQYF. The chain uses TRBV28 and TRBJ2-3; D gene uncertain. The germline CDR1 and CDR2 sequences are MDHEN and SYDVKM. Trimming removed 4 bases from V and 2 bases from J, with 4 bases in between. The CDR3 sequence is 12 residues long.

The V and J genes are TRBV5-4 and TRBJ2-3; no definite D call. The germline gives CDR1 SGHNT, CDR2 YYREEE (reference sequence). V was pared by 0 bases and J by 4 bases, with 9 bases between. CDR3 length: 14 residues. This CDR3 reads CASSLGGAADTQYF. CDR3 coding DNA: TGTGCCAGCAGCTTGGGTGGCGCGGCAGATACGCAGTATTTT.

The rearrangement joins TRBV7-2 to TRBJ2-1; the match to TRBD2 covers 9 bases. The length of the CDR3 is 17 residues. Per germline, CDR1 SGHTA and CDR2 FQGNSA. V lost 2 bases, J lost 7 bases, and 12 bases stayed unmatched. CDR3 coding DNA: TGTGCCAGCAGCTTATTTTCTAGCGGGATGAATAAAAATGAGCAGTTCTTC. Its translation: CASSLFSSGMNKNEQFF.

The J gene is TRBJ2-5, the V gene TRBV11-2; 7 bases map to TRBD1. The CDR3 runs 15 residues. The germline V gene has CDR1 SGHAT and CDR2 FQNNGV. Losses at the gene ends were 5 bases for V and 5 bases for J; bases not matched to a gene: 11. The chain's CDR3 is CASSDRDRRKETQYF. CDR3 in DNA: TGTGCCAGCAGCGACAGGGATAGAAGGAAGGAGACCCAGTACTTC.

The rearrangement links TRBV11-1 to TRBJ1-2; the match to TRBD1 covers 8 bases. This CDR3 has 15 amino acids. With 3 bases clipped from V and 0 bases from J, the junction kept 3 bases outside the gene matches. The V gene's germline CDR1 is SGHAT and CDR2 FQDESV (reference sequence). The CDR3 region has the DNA TGTGCCAGCAGCTTGGGGACAGGAGCTAACTATGGCTACACCTTC. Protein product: CASSLGTGANYGYTF. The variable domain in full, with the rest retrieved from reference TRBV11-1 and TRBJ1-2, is EAEVAQSPRYKITEKSQAVAFWCDPISGHATLYWYRQILGQGPELLVQFQDESVVDDSQLPKDRFSAERLKGVDSTLKIQPAELGDSAMYLCASSLGTGANYGYTFGSGTRLTVV.

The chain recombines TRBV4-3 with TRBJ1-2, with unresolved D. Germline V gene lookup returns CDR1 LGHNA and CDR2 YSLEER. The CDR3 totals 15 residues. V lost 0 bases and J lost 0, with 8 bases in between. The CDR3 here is CASSQERLANYGYTF. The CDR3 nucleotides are TGCGCCAGCAGCCAAGAGCGGCTCGCTAACTATGGCTACACCTTC.

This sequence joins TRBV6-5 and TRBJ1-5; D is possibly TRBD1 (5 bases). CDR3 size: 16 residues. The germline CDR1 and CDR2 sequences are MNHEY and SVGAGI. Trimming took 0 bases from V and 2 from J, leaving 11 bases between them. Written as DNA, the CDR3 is TGTGCCAGCAGTTACTCGACCTTGGGGGGCAATCAGCCCCAGCATTTT. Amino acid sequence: CASSYSTLGGNQPQHF.

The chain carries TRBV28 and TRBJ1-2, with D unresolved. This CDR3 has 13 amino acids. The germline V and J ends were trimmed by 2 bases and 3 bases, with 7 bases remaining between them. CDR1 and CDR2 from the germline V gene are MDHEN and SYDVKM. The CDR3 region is CASSLLGDYGYTF. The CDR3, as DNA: TGTGCCAGCAGTTTACTCGGGGACTATGGCTACACCTTC.

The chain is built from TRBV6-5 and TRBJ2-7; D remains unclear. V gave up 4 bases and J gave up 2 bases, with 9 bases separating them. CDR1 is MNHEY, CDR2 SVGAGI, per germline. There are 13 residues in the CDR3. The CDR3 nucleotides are TGTGCCAGCAGTTTCACCTACACCTACGAGCAGTACTTC. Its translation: CASSFTYTYEQYF.